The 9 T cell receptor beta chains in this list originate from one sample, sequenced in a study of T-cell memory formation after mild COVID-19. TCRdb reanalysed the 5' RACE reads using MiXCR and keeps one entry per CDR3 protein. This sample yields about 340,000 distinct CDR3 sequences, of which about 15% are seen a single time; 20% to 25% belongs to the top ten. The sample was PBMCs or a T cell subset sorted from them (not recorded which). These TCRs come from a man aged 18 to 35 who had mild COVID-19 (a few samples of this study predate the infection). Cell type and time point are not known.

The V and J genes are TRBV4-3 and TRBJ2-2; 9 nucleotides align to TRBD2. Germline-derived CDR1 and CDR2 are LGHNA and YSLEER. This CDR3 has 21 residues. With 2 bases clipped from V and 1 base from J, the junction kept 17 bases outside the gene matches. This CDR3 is CASSQQVGGIGAGGNTGELFF. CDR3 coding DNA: TGCGCCAGCAGCCAACAAGTAGGAGGAATAGGAGCGGGGGGGAACACCGGGGAGCTGTTTTTT.

The CDR3 sequence: CASSLLPTGDEQYF. As DNA, the CDR3 is TGCGCCAGCAGCTTACTCCCCACAGGGGACGAGCAGTACTTC. The rearrangement joins TRBV5-1 to TRBJ2-7; 7 nucleotides align to TRBD1. Looked up from germline, CDR1 is SGHRS and CDR2 is YFSETQ. Losses at the gene ends were 2 bases for V and 5 bases for J; bases not matched to a gene: 7. This CDR3 has 14 amino acids.

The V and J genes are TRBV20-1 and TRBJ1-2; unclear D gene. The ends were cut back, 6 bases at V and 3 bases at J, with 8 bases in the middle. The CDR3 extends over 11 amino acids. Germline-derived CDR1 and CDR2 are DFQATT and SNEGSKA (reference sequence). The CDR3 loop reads CSAPEDYGYTF. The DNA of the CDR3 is TGCAGTGCCCCTGAGGACTATGGCTACACCTTC.

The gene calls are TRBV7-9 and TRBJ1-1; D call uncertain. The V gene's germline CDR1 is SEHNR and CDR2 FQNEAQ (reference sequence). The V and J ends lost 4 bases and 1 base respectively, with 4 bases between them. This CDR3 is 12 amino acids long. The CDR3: CASSSENTEAFF. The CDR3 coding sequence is TGTGCCAGCAGCTCTGAGAACACTGAAGCTTTCTTT. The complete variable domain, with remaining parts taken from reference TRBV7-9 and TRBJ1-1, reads DTGVSQNPRHKITKRGQNVTFRCDPISEHNRLYWYRQTLGQGPEFLTYFQNEAQLEKSRLLSDRFSAERPKGSFSTLEIQRTEQGDSAMYLCASSSENTEAFFGQGTRLTVV.

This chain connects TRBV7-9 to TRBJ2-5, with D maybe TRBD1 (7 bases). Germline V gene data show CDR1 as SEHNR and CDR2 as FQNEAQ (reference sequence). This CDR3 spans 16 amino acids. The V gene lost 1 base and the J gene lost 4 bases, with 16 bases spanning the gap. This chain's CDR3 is CASSLVAGGTRETQYF. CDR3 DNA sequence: TGTGCCAGCAGCTTAGTTGCAGGGGGGACTCGAGAGACCCAGTACTTC.

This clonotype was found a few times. This CDR3 reads CASSAGQGALSPLHF. The CDR3 DNA reads as TGTGCCAGCAGCGCGGGACAGGGGGCGCTTTCACCCCTCCACTTT. This chain connects TRBV5-4 to TRBJ1-6, with TRBD1 matching 12 bases. The CDR3 totals 15 residues. The V and J ends lost 4 bases and 9 bases, in that order; junction bases with no gene match: 5. CDR1 SGHNT and CDR2 YYREEE come from the germline V gene (reference sequence).

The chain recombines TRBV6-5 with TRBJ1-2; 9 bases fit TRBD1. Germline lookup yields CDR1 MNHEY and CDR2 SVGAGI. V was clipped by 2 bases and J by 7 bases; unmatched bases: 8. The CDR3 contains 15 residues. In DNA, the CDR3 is TGTGCCAGCAGTTACCCAGCACAGGGGGCAGGTGGCTACACCTTC. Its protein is CASSYPAQGAGGYTF.

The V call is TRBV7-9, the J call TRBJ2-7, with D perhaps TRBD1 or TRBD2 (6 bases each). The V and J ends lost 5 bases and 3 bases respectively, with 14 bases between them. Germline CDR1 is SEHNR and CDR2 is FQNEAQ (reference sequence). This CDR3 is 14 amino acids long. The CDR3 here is CASSRYEGGYEQYV. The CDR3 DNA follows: TGTGCCAGCAGCCGGTACGAGGGGGGCTACGAGCAGTACGTC.

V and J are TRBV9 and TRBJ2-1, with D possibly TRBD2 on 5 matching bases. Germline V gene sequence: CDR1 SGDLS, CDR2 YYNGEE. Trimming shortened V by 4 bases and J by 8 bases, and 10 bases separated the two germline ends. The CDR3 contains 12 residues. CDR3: CASSPSRDEQFF. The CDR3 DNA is TGTGCCAGCAGCCCATCGCGGGATGAGCAGTTCTTC. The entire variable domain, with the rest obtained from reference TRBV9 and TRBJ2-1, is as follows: DSGVTQTPKHLITATGQRVTLRCSPRSGDLSVYWYQQSLDQGLQFLIQYYNGEERAKGNILERFSAQQFPDLHSELNLSSLELGDSALYFCASSPSRDEQFFGPGTRLTVL.